These 2 T cell receptor beta chains share one sample of origin, sequenced in a study of CD8+CD57+ T cells in acquired aplastic anemia. According to the study, genomic DNA was the template for TCR beta VDJ and CDR3 profiling. TCRdb fed the reads into MiXCR, producing one record per CDR3 protein. The table records under 200,000 distinct CDR3 sequences, approximately 48% of them present only once. The patients chosen for sequencing had shown expansion of CD8+CD57+ cells (detected by flow cytometry). Source material: sorted CD4+, CD8+, or CD8+CD57+ T cells (not recorded which) from PBMCs. The receptor source for this set is a human donor with aplastic anemia.

Turning to this clonotype: An end of the junction differs from the germline gene, which may be a read error. The chain links TRBV6-2 or TRBV6-3 to TRBJ2-7; 9 bases fit TRBD1. The CDR3 contains 13 residues. The V gene's germline CDR1 is MNHEY and CDR2 SVGEGT. The CDR3 reads CASSRDRAYERYF. The CDR3 nucleotides are TGTGCCAGCAGCCGGGACAGGGCCTACGAGCGGTACTTC.

This chain links TRBV7-2 with TRBJ1-1; 7 bases align to TRBD1. The CDR3 covers 13 residues. CDR1 and CDR2 (germline): SGHTA, FQGNSA. With 3 bases clipped from V and 11 bases from J, the junction kept 9 bases outside the gene matches. The CDR3 nucleotides are TGTGCCAGCAGCTTCCCGGGAGGGGGCGAGGCTTTCTTT. Its protein is CASSFPGGGEAFF.